This TCR beta chain originates from a study of metastatic and nonmetastatic thyroid tumors. Study-level points and caveats: Across blood and tumor, TCR beta diversity in malignant thyroid tumors was reportedly significantly higher than in benign nodules.

TCRdb re-clonotyped the PCR reads via MiXCR. Seen here are approximately 19,000 clones, around two fifths observed once, and the top ten hold around 25%. This CDR3 has 12 amino acids. Trimming removed 7 bases at V and 4 bases at J, with 11 bases between. The table lists this clone with a few counts. Its antigen is still unknown. No treatment had been given to any patient before thyroid surgery. This chain joins TRBV12-3 or TRBV12-4 and TRBJ2-7, with a weak D call TRBD1 (6 bases). Sequences were obtained from tumor tissue. This sequence originates from a female donor with papillary thyroid cancer or a benign thyroid nodule (not recorded which). Some clones in this sample may be carry-over from other donors' samples. In DNA, the CDR3 is TGTGCCAGCACCCCGACAGGATACGAGCAGTACTTC. The encoded protein is CASTPTGYEQYF.